The subject of this entry is one TCR beta chain. The antigen remains unidentified. The germline gives CDR1 SGHNT, CDR2 YYREEE (reference sequence). Trimming removed 5 bases from V and 4 bases from J; junction bases left unmatched: 8. This CDR3 region has 15 residues. The sample belongs to a study of a mutant IDH1 vaccine in newly diagnosed glioma. On the study more broadly: Beforehand, treatment had been radiotherapy, temozolomide, or both; the majority received both.

Overall study findings and caveats: Of all patients, about 94% showed vaccine-induced immune responses.

Here immunoSEQ multiplex PCR was the method, and the copy in TCRdb shows in-frame clones only, minus some. The sample lists 30,000 to 40,000 clones; around 80% were seen once. Time point in this sample: baseline, week 1 (first vaccination visit). Stated treatment: pre-vaccination baseline after standard-of-care therapy. This material consisted of peripheral blood mononuclear cells (PBMCs), taken from a glioma patient treated with radiotherapy, temozolomide or both. This chain connects TRBV5-4 to TRBJ2-1; 8 bases are shared with TRBD2. The clonotype was recovered from a man aged 50 or older with glioma. Some clones in this sample may be carry-over from other donors' samples. The CDR3 spells CASRSGSGSYNEQFF. CDR3 bases: TGTGCCAGCAGGTCAGGAAGCGGGAGTTACAATGAGCAGTTCTTC.